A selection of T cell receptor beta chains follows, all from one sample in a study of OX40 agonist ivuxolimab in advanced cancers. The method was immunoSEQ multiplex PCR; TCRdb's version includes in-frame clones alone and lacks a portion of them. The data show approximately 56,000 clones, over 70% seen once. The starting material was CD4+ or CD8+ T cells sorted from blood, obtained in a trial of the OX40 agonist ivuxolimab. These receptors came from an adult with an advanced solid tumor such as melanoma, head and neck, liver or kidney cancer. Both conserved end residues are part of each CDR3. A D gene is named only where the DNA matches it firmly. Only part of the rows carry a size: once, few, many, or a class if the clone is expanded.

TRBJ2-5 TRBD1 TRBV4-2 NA TGTGCCAGCAGAGGGGGCGGTGAGGAGACCCAGTACTTC CASRGGGEETQYF
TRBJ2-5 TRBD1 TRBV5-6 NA TGTGCCAGCAGCCTAGGTAACCCAGGGGGCGAAGAGACCCAGTACTTC CASSLGNPGGEETQYF
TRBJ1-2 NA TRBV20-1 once TGCAGTGCGCCAGGGTTTGATGGCTACACCTTC CSAPGFDGYTF
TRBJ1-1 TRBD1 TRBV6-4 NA TGTGCCAGCTCTAGGGAGCAGGGGGCGCGTACTGAAGCTTTCTTT CASSREQGARTEAFF
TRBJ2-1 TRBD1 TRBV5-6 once TGTGCCAGCAGCTTGGACAGGGGGCGAATTTTTCGTAATGAGCAGTTCTTC CASSLDRGRIFRNEQFF
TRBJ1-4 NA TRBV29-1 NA TGCAGCGTAACTCTACAGGGTCTTGGTAATGAAAAACTGTTTTTT CSVTLQGLGNEKLFF
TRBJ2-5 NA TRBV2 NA TGTGCCAGCAGTGAAACGGGGTCTACAGAGACCCAGTACTTC CASSETGSTETQYF
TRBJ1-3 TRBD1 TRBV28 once TGTGCCAGCAGTTCACCCGGGACAGTCTCTGGAAACACCATATATTTT CASSSPGTVSGNTIYF
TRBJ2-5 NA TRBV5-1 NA TGCGCCAGCAGCTTGGGATTCCAAGAGACCCAGTACTTC CASSLGFQETQYF
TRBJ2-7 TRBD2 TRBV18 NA TGTGCCAGCTCACCGCTTCGGGAGGTTTCCGAGCAGTACTTC CASSPLREVSEQYF
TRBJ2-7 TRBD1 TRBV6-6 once TGTGCCAGCAGTCTAAATCGACAGGGCGCCGAGCAGTACTTC CASSLNRQGAEQYF
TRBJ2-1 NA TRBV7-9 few TGTGCCAGCAGCTTAGGGCTAGTGTACTACAATGAGCAGTTCTTC CASSLGLVYYNEQFF
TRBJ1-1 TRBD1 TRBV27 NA TGTGCCAGCAGTTTGCAGGGGGCGATGGGCACTGAAGCTTTCTTT CASSLQGAMGTEAFF
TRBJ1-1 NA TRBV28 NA TGTGCCAGCAAAATAGCGGGAAGGAGTGAAGCTTTCTTT CASKIAGRSEAFF
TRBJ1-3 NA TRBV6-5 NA TGTGCCAGCACCCTACGGGGGGGCGCGGGAAACACCATATATTTT CASTLRGGAGNTIYF
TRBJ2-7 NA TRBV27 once TGTGCCAGCAGTCTTCAGGGGACACATACCTACGAGCAGTACTTC CASSLQGTHTYEQYF
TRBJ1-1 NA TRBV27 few TGTGCCAGCAGTTTATTGGCAGGGGACACTGAAGCTTTCTTT CASSLLAGDTEAFF
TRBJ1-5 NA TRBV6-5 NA TGTGCCAGCAGTTACGACAGGAGCAATCAGCCCCAGCATTTT CASSYDRSNQPQHF
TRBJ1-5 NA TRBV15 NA TGTGCCACCAGCATTGACGTACATCAGCCCCAGCATTTT CATSIDVHQPQHF
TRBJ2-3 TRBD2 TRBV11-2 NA TGTGCCAGCAGCTCATGGGGGGGAACAGCAGATACGCAGTATTTT CASSSWGGTADTQYF
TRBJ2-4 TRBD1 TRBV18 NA TGTGCCAGCTCACCACCGTCTTTACAGGGGGCGCTGGACATTCAGTACTTC CASSPPSLQGALDIQYF
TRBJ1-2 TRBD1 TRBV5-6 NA TGTGCCAGCAGCTTGGAGGACAGGCGTTTGAGAGGGTACACCTTC CASSLEDRRLRGYTF
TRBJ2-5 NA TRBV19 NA TGTGCCAGTAGTATACACGCTACTGGATTGCAAGAGACCCAGTACTTC CASSIHATGLQETQYF
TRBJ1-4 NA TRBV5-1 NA TGCGCCAGCAGCCCTAACACAAGGGAGGAAAAACTGTTTTTT CASSPNTREEKLFF
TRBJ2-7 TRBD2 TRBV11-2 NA TGTGCCAGCAGCTTACAGCGGGGACCCTACGAGCAGTACTTC CASSLQRGPYEQYF
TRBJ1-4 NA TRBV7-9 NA TGTGCCAGCAGCTTAGCCGTCCAGGGTGAAAAACTGTTTTTT CASSLAVQGEKLFF
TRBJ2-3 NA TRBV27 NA TGTGCCAGCAGTTTTAGGGAGAACACAGATACGCAGTATTTT CASSFRENTDTQYF
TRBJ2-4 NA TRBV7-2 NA TGTGCCAGCACTCCAGGGGGACTTCAAAACATTCAGTACTTC CASTPGGLQNIQYF
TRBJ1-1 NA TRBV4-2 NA TGTGCCAGCAGCCAAGATCTTATGAGGGGACTCTATGTCACTGAAGCTTTCTTT CASSQDLMRGLYVTEAFF
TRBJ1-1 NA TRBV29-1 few TGCAGCGTTGCCGACGGGAACACTGAAGCTTTCTTT CSVADGNTEAFF
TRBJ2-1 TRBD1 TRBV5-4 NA TGTGCCAGCAGCACCAGGACAGGGTCTGATGAGCAGTTCTTC CASSTRTGSDEQFF
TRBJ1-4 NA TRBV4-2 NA TGTGCCAGCAGCCAGGGGCGGGGAGGGACTAATGAAAAACTGTTTTTT CASSQGRGGTNEKLFF
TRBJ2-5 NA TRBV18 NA TGTGCCAGCTCACTGGGGATGGAAGAGACCCAGTACTTC CASSLGMEETQYF
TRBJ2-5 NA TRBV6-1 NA TGTGCCAGCAGTAGACAGTGGCAAGAGACCCAGTACTTC CASSRQWQETQYF
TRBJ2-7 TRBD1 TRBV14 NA TGTGCCAGCAGCCAGCCCGGGACAGGGTACTACGAGCAGTACTTC CASSQPGTGYYEQYF
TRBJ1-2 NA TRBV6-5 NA TGTGCCAGCAGTTACTCAGGGAACTATGGCTACACCTTC CASSYSGNYGYTF
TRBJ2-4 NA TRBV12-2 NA TGTGCAAGTGGACCCCTGGGCGGGAACGAAACCAAAAACATTCAGTACTTC CASGPLGGNETKNIQYF
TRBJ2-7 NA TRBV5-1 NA TGCGCCAGCAGCTTGACGGATCCCTACGAGCAGTACTTC CASSLTDPYEQYF
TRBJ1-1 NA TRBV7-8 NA TGTGCCAGCAGCTTAGACAGGAATTGGTCTGAAGCTTTCTTT CASSLDRNWSEAFF
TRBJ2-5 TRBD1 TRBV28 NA TGTGCCAGCAGTTTATCCCGGACAGGGACAGAGACCCAGTACTTC CASSLSRTGTETQYF
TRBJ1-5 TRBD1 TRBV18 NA TGTGCCAGCTCACAAGGGGGCGGAAATCAGCCCCAGCATTTT CASSQGGGNQPQHF
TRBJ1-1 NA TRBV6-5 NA TGTGCCAGCAGTATCGGTGGGGGGACTGAAGCTTTCTTT CASSIGGGTEAFF
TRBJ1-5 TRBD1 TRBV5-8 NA TGTGCCAGCAGCTTGACACAGGGGGCTCGCAATCAGCCCCAGCATTTT CASSLTQGARNQPQHF
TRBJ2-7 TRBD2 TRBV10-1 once TGCGCCAGCAGTGTAGCGGGAACGATTTACGAGCAGTACTTC CASSVAGTIYEQYF
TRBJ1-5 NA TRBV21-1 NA TGTGCCAGTAGACAGGGTAGGTATGGAGGCAATCAGCCCCAGCATTTT CASRQGRYGGNQPQHF
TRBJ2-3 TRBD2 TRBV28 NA TGTGCCAGCAGGCGAGCGGGGGCGGGAGATACGCAGTATTTT CASRRAGAGDTQYF
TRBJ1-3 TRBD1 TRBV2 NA TGTGCCAGCAGTCTGCAGCCGGGACAGGGAATGGGAAACACCATATATTTT CASSLQPGQGMGNTIYF
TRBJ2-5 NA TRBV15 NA TGTGCCACCAGCAGGCCGCTGGGGGCCCAAGAGACCCAGTACTTC CATSRPLGAQETQYF
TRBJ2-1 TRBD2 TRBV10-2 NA TGCGCCAGCAGGATTGGGACTAGCGGAGCAAATGAGCAGTTCTTC CASRIGTSGANEQFF
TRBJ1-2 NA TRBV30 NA TGTGCCTGGAACCACCATGGCGGGGCCGATGGCTACACCTTC CAWNHHGGADGYTF
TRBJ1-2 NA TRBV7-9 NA TGTGCCAGCAGCTTTGGGGGGACTAACTATGGCTACACCTTC CASSFGGTNYGYTF
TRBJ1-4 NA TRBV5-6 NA TGTGCCAGCAGCTTGGAGGGGCCAACGCGGGAAAAACTGTTTTTT CASSLEGPTREKLFF
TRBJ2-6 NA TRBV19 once TGTGCCAGTAGTTACCTACTGGGGTCTGGGGCCAACGTCCTGACTTTC CASSYLLGSGANVLTF
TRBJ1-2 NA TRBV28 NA TGTGCCAGCAGTGAGGAGGGATGGGACTATGGCTACACCTTC CASSEEGWDYGYTF
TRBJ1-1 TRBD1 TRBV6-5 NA TGTGCCAGCAGGAAGACAGGGGTTGCTTTCTTT CASRKTGVAFF
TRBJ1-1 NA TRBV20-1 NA TGCAGTGCTAGTTATAGCACTGAAGCTTTCTTT CSASYSTEAFF
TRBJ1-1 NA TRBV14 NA TGTGCCAGCAGCCAAGGCGACAGTCTCCATGTCACTGAAGCTTTCTTT CASSQGDSLHVTEAFF
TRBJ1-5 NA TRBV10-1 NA TGCGCCAGCAGTGAGTCAAGTCAGCCCCAGCATTTT CASSESSQPQHF
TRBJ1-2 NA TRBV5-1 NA TGCGCCAGCAGCCCAGACAGGTCTCGACCAAACTATGGCTACACCTTC CASSPDRSRPNYGYTF
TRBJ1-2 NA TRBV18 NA TGTGCCAGCTCACCACCGGGCAATAACTATGGCTACACCTTC CASSPPGNNYGYTF